This T cell receptor (beta chain) emerged from a study of OX40 agonist ivuxolimab in advanced cancers. General study results and limits: Specificity for antigen went undetermined in the expanded peripheral T cells.

The method was immunoSEQ multiplex PCR; TCRdb's version includes in-frame clones alone and lacks a portion of them. The table lists tens of thousands of clones, about 90% of them singletons. This CDR3 has 15 residues. CDR1 SEHNR and CDR2 FQNEAQ come from the germline V gene (reference sequence). V shed 5 bases and J 6 bases; nucleotides not matched to a gene: 10. As for this clone: Its cognate antigen is unknown.

This sequence joins TRBV7-9 and TRBJ2-1, with 7 bases aligning to TRBD2. Sequences were derived from CD4+ or CD8+ T cells sorted from blood, sampled in a trial of the OX40 agonist ivuxolimab. This receptor was obtained from an adult with an advanced solid tumor such as melanoma, head and neck, liver or kidney cancer. DNA of the CDR3: TGTGCCAGCAGCCTAGAGACTAGCCCCAGCAATGAGCAGTTCTTC. This translates into CASSLETSPSNEQFF.